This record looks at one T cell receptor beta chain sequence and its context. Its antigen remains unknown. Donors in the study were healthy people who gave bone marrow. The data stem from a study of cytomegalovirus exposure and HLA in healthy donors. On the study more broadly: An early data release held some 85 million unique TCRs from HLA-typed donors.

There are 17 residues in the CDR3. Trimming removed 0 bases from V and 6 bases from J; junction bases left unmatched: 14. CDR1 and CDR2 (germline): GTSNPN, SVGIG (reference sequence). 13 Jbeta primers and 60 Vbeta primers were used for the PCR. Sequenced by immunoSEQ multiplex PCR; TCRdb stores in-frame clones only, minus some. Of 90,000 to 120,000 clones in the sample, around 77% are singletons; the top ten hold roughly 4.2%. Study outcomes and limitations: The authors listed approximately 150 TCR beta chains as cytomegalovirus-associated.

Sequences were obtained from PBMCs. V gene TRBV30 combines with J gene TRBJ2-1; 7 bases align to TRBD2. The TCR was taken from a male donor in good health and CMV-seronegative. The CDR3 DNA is TGTGCCTGGAGTGTCGGAGTAGCGGGTGGGAAGGGCAATGAGCAGTTCTTC. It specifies CAWSVGVAGGKGNEQFF.